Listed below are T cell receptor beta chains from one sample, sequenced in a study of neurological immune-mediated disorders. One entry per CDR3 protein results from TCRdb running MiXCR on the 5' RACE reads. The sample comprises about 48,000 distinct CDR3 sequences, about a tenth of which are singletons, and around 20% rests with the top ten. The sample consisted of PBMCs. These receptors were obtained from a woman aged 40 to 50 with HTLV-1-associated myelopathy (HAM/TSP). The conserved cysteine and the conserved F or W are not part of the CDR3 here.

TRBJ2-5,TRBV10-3,AISEPPFLQY
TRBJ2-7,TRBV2,ASSEDSPYEQY
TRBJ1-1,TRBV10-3,AISVARGDTEAF
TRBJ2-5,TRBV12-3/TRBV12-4,ASSFFISGKTQY
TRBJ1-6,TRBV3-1,ASSQGGFDSPLH
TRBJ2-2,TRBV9,ASSVNSGQMNTGELF
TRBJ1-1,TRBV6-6,ASSYSAQPEYEAF
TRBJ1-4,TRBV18,ASSPNRGEKLF
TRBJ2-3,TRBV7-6,ASSLGGNTDTQY
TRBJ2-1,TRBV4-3,ASLAGTSIIDEQF
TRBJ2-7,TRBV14,ASSQRPGTKEQY
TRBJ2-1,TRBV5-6,ASSSLRSGGAYNEQF
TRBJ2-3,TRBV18,ASSPGVTDTQY
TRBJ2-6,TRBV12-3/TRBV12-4,ASSFGRPSGANVLT
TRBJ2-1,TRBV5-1,ASRPGLAEYNEQF
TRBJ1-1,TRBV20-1,SAATAPNTEAF
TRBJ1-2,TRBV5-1,ASSWRGRNGYT
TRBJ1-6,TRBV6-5,ASSWTGYNSPLH
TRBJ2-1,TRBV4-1,ASSQPLAKPGNEQF
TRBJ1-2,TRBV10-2,ASSGGTGGIGYT
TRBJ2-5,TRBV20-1,SARVGRETQY
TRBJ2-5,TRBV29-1,SVEGTLEETQY
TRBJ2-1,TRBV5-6,ASSGRMGVGNEQF
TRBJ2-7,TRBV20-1,SARDSGGEIEQY
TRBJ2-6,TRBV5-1,ASGGAASGANVLT
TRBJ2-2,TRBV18,ASSPDSGTGELF
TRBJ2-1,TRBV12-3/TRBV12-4,ASSLVRRGLAAPSSYNEQF
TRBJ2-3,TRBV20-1,SASPSGNPTRDTQY
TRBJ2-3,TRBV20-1,SARGADSGGPDTQY
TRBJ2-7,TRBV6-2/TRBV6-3,TSSSGTSGLGEQY
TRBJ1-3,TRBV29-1,SVDEGAGNTIY
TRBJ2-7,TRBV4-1,ASSPGLVSYEQY
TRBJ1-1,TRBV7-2,ASSPRFNTEAF
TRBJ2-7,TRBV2,ASSEVRAYEQY
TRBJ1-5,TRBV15,ATSRDDQPQH
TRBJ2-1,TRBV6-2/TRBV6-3,ASTTGIIGQF
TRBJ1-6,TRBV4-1,ASSQEGQGDGSPLH
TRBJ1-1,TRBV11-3,ASSLVRENTEAF
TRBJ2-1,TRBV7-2,ASSLSVAAGAYNEQF
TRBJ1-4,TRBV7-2,ASSHRTGLDEKLF
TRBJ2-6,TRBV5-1,ASSLDAGANVLT
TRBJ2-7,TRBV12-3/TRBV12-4,ASSLKDRQKQY
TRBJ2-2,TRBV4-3,ASSQDTSRAGTGELF
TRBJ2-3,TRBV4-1,ASSQENYGTDTQY
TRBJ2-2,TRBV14,ASSQELTGELF
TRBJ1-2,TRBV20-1,SARVQEYGYT
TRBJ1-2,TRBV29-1,SVKQGNYGYT
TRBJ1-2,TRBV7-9,ASSLGAGWDYGYT
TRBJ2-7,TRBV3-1,ASSQFPSRRLNEQY
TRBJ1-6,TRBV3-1,ASSLSLLYNSPLH
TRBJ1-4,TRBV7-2,ASSQSGVPNEKLF
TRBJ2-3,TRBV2,ASSGAGGLGDTQY
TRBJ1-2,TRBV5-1,ASSYPSPNYGYT
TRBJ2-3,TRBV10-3,AISDPRTDTQY
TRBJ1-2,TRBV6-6,ASSSYNYGYT
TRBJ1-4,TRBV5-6,ASSFIATNEKLF
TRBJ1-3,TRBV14,ASSRGSGEVGNTIY
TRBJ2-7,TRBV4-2,ASSQVWDSSYEQY
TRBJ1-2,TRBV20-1,SAAQGGVYT
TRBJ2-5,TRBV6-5,ASSSWTSSQETQY